A selection of T cell receptor beta chains follows, all from one sample in a study of OX40 agonist ivuxolimab in advanced cancers. Produced via immunoSEQ multiplex PCR; TCRdb's table is partial and in-frame only. The table has roughly 52,000 clones, approximately 80% seen once; the top ten hold about 6%. Material: CD4+ or CD8+ T cells sorted from blood, obtained in a trial of the OX40 agonist ivuxolimab. The receptor source for this set is an adult with an advanced solid tumor such as melanoma, head and neck, liver or kidney cancer. Both conserved end residues are part of each CDR3. D genes are given only for firm matches. Expanded clones are given a class, and other clones once, few, many or no size at all.

j_call,clone_size,d_call,v_call,cdr3_nt,cdr3_aa
TRBJ2-7,few,NA,TRBV7-9,TGTGCCAGCAGCTTATCCGGGGGGCGAAACGAGCAGTACTTC,CASSLSGGRNEQYF
TRBJ2-2,NA,NA,TRBV18,TGTGCCAGCTCACCAGGACAAACCGGGGAGCTGTTTTTT,CASSPGQTGELFF
TRBJ2-7,NA,NA,TRBV5-4,TGTGCCAGCAGCTTGATAGGTACCACCTACGAGCAGTACTTC,CASSLIGTTYEQYF
TRBJ1-5,few,NA,TRBV19,TGTGCCAGTAGTGGGAAACAGGCGTTTAGCAATCAGCCCCAGCATTTT,CASSGKQAFSNQPQHF
TRBJ2-1,NA,TRBD2,TRBV6-6,TGTGCCAGCAGCCACGAAGGACTAGGTACCAATGAGCAGTTCTTC,CASSHEGLGTNEQFF
TRBJ2-2,NA,NA,TRBV27,TGTGCCAGCCGCCCTACATGGGCTGTTTGGGAAGGGGAGCTGTTTTTT,CASRPTWAVWEGELFF
TRBJ1-1,few,NA,TRBV19,TGTGCCAGTAGTCCGACAAAACTGAACACTGAAGCTTTCTTT,CASSPTKLNTEAFF
TRBJ2-7,NA,NA,TRBV13,TGTGCCAGCAGGAAGTCTTATCGGGGGCGGACGGATGGCTACGAGCAGTACTTC,CASRKSYRGRTDGYEQYF
TRBJ2-3,NA,TRBD2,TRBV5-1,TGCGCCAGCAGCTACTTAGCGGGAGTCGGCTCAGATACGCAGTATTTT,CASSYLAGVGSDTQYF
TRBJ1-2,NA,TRBD1,TRBV10-2,TGCGCCAGCAGTTCAATAGCAAGGGGGCGCGGGTTTGGCTACACCTTC,CASSSIARGRGFGYTF
TRBJ2-1,NA,NA,TRBV27,TGTGCCAGCAGTCCCCCCGACCCAAAATCTGAGCAGTTCTTC,CASSPPDPKSEQFF
TRBJ2-1,NA,NA,TRBV5-1,TGCGCCAGCAGCGCCTCCTCTAGAGTCAATGAGCAGTTCTTC,CASSASSRVNEQFF
TRBJ1-6,NA,TRBD1,TRBV5-1,TGCGCCAGCAGATCAGGGGGGAAAGATTCACCCCTCCACTTT,CASRSGGKDSPLHF
TRBJ1-3,NA,NA,TRBV4-1,TGCGCCAGCAGCGCCCCCGGGACAACCTCTGGAAACACCATATATTTT,CASSAPGTTSGNTIYF
TRBJ2-2,NA,NA,TRBV5-1,TGCGCCAGCAGCTTGACATCGACGGGGAACACCGGGGAGCTGTTTTTT,CASSLTSTGNTGELFF
TRBJ1-2,medium-sized,NA,TRBV2,TGTGCCAGCAGTGACCTAGGGGGGAGAGACGGCTACACCTTC,CASSDLGGRDGYTF
TRBJ2-7,NA,NA,TRBV7-2,TGTGCCAGCAGCTTAGACAAGGACCGCTCCTACGAGCAGTACTTC,CASSLDKDRSYEQYF
TRBJ2-2,once,NA,TRBV28,TGTGCCAGCCAGAAACAGGGAACCGGGGAGCTGTTTTTT,CASQKQGTGELFF
TRBJ2-7,NA,TRBD2,TRBV5-4,TGTGCCAGCAGCTTGGATAGCGGGAACTCCTACGAGCAGTACTTC,CASSLDSGNSYEQYF
TRBJ2-3,NA,NA,TRBV4-3,TGCGCCAGCAGCCAAGAAATTGATCCGGGGGGCACAGATACGCAGTATTTT,CASSQEIDPGGTDTQYF
TRBJ2-7,few,NA,TRBV12-5,TGTGCTAGTGGTTTGCAGGGAGGCGAGCAGTACTTC,CASGLQGGEQYF
TRBJ1-1,NA,TRBD1,TRBV27,TGTGCCAGCAGATCCCGCCCGCAGGGGGACACTGAAGCTTTCTTT,CASRSRPQGDTEAFF
TRBJ1-2,NA,NA,TRBV5-6,TGTGCCAGCAGCCGCAACCACTATGGCTACACCTTC,CASSRNHYGYTF
TRBJ1-5,once,TRBD1,TRBV18,TGTGCCAGCTCACCTCTACCGGGACAGGGGGCTGACGGCAATCAGCCCCAGCATTTT,CASSPLPGQGADGNQPQHF
TRBJ1-5,NA,TRBD1,TRBV7-8,TGTGCCAGCAGCCTGGGACAGGGGGGCCTCAATCAGCCCCAGCATTTT,CASSLGQGGLNQPQHF
TRBJ2-7,NA,NA,TRBV6-5,TGTGCCAGCAGCCCTTCCTACGAGCAGTACTTC,CASSPSYEQYF
TRBJ1-5,NA,TRBD1,TRBV18,TGTGCCAGCTCACCACGTGAGGGGACAGGCAATCAGCCCCAGCATTTT,CASSPREGTGNQPQHF
TRBJ2-7,NA,NA,TRBV27,TGTGCCAGCACCCTGTCGGGGCGGCCGGGCGTGCAGTACTTC,CASTLSGRPGVQYF
TRBJ1-2,NA,NA,TRBV7-8,TGTGCCAGCAGCCCCTACCGGGTTCCAGGGAGCATAGGTGGCTACACCTTC,CASSPYRVPGSIGGYTF
TRBJ2-3,once,NA,TRBV19,TGTGCCAGTAGTATACCAGGGCGGGCAGATACGCAGTATTTT,CASSIPGRADTQYF
TRBJ2-5,once,TRBD2,TRBV27,TGTGCCAGCAGTTTATCGCTAGCGGGAATCCAAGAGACCCAGTACTTC,CASSLSLAGIQETQYF
TRBJ1-3,NA,NA,TRBV2,TGTGCCAGCAGTTATACCTCCGGGACGCCTCAAGGCATATATTTT,CASSYTSGTPQGIYF
TRBJ1-6,NA,TRBD1,TRBV19,TGTGCCAGTAACAGGGGAGATTCACCCCTCCACTTT,CASNRGDSPLHF
TRBJ2-7,NA,TRBD1,TRBV7-8,TGTGCCAGCAGCCCAGGGACAGGGGGGTTGTACGAGCAGTACTTC,CASSPGTGGLYEQYF
TRBJ1-5,few,TRBD1,TRBV29-1,TGCAGCGTTGGAGCGGACAGGCGTTCTGGGCCCCAGCATTTT,CSVGADRRSGPQHF
TRBJ2-1,NA,TRBD2,TRBV5-1,TGCGCCAGCAGCTCGGCGTTGACTAGCGGGGGATACAATGAGCAGTTCTTC,CASSSALTSGGYNEQFF
TRBJ2-7,NA,TRBD1,TRBV5-1,TGCGCCAGCAGCCGACTCGCCACGGGACAGGGCCACGAGCAGTACTTC,CASSRLATGQGHEQYF
TRBJ1-2,once,NA,TRBV4-3,TGCGCCAGCAGCCGCTTACAGGGACATGGCTACACCTTC,CASSRLQGHGYTF
TRBJ2-1,once,NA,TRBV29-1,TGCAGCGCCCGGGACTGGCTCGGGGATGAGCAGTTCTTC,CSARDWLGDEQFF
TRBJ2-2,NA,NA,TRBV9,TGTGCCAGCAGCCCCCAGGGCCCCGCGGGCACCGGGGAGCTGTTTTTT,CASSPQGPAGTGELFF